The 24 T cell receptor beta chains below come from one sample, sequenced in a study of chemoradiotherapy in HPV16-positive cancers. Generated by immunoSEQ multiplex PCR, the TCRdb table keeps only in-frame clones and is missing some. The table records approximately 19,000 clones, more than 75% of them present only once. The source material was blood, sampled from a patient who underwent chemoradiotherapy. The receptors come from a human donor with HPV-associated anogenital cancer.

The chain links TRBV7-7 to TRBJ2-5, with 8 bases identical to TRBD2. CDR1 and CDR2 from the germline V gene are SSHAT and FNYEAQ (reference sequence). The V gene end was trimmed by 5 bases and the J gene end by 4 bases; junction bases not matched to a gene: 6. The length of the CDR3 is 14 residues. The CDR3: CASSPDGGGETQYF. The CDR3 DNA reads TGTGCCAGCAGCCCAGACGGGGGGGGAGAGACCCAGTACTTC.

The CDR3, as DNA: TGCGCCAGCAGCCAAGATGTCAGATCAGGACAGCCCCAGCATTTT. Its translation: CASSQDVRSGQPQHF. The V call is TRBV4-3, the J call TRBJ1-5; D remains ambiguous. V lost 0 bases to trimming and J lost 7 bases, with 13 bases between them. The CDR3 sequence is 15 residues long. The germline V gene has CDR1 LGHNA and CDR2 YSLEER.

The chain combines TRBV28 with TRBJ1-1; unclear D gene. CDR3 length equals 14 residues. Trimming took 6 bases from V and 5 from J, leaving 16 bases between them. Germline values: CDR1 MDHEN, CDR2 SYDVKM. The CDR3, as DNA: TGTGCCAGCAGCCCTCCGGGTGTTAAAACTGAAGCTTTCTTT. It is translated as CASSPPGVKTEAFF.

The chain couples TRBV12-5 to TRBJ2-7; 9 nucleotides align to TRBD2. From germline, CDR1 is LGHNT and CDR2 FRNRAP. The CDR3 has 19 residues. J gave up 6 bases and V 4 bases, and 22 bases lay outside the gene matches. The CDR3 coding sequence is TGTGCTAGTGGTTCCTCCGTTCCGGGGCTAGCGGGACGCCTGAGCGAGCAGTACTTC. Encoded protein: CASGSSVPGLAGRLSEQYF.

CDR3 sequence (DNA): TGTGCCAGCAGCCCCCTCCAAGAGACCCAGTACTTC. Residues: CASSPLQETQYF. The J gene is TRBJ2-5, the V gene TRBV11-3; D is unclear. Germline loops: CDR1 SGHNT, CDR2 YENEEA. The CDR3 extends over 12 amino acids. The V end was cut by 5 bases, the J end by 1 base, with 5 bases between. Complete variable domain (other parts from reference TRBV11-3 and TRBJ2-5): EAGVVQSPRYKIIEKKQPVAFWCNPISGHNTLYWYLQNLGQGPELLIRYENEEAVDDSQLPKDRFSAERLKGVDSTLKIQPAELGDSAVYLCASSPLQETQYFGPGTRLLVL.

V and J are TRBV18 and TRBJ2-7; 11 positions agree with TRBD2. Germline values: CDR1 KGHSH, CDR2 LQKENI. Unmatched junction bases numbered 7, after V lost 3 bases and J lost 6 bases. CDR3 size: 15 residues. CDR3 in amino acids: CASSPWGLAGGEQYF. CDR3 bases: TGTGCCAGCTCACCCTGGGGGCTAGCGGGAGGCGAGCAGTACTTC.

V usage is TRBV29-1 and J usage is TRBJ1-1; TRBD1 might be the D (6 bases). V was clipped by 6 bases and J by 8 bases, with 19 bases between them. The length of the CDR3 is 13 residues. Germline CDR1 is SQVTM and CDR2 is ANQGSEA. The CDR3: CSVPPGTRGEAFF. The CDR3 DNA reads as TGCAGCGTCCCCCCCGGGACACGTGGGGAAGCTTTCTTT.

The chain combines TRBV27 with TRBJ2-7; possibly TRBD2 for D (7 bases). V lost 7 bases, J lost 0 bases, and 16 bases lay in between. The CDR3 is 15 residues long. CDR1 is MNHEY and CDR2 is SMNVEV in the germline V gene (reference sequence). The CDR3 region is CASTPGGRISYEQYF. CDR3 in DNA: TGTGCCAGCACCCCCGGGGGGCGGATCTCCTACGAGCAGTACTTC.

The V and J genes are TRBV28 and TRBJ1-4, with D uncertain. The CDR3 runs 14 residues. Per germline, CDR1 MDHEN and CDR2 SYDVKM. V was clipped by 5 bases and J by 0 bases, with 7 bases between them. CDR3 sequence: CASSDASTNEKLFF. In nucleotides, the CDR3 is TGTGCCAGCAGTGATGCTTCAACTAATGAAAAACTGTTTTTT.

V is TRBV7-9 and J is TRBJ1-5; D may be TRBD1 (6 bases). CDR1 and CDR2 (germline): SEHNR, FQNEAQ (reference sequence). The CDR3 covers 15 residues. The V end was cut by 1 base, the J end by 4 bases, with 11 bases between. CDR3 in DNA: TGTGCCAGCAGCTTAGAAGGGCAGGGGAATCAGCCCCAGCATTTT. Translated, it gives CASSLEGQGNQPQHF.

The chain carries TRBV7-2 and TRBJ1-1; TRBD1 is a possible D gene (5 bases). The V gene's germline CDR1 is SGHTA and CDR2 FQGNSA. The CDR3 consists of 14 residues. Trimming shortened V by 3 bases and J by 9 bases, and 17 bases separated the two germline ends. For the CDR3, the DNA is TGTGCCAGCAGCTTGAGGAGGGGTCAGGCGCAAGCTTTCTTT. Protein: CASSLRRGQAQAFF.

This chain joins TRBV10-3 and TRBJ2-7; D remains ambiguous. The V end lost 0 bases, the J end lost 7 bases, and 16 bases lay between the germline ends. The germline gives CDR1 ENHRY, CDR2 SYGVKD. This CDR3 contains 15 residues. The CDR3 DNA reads TGTGCCATCAGTGAGTCTATCATTATGATTGAGGAGCAGTACTTC. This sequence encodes CAISESIIMIEEQYF.

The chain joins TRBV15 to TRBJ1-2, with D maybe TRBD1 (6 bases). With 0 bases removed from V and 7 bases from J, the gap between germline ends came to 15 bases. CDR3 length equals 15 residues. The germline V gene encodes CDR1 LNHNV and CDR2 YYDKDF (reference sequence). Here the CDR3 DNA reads TGTGCCACCAGCAGAGATCTGGTAGGGGGTGGTGGCTACACCTTC. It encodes CATSRDLVGGGGYTF.

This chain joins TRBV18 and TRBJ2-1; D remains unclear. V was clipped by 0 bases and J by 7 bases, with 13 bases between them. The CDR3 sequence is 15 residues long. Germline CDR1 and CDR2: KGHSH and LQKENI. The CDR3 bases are TGTGCCAGCTCACCACCTATCGCCGGCCGTAATGAGCAGTTCTTC. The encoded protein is CASSPPIAGRNEQFF.

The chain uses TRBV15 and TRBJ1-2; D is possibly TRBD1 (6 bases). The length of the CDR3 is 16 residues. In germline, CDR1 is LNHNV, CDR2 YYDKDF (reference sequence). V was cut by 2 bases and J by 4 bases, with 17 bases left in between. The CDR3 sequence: CATSRTRDTGAYGYTF. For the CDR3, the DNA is TGTGCCACCAGCAGAACAAGGGACACCGGTGCCTATGGCTACACCTTC.

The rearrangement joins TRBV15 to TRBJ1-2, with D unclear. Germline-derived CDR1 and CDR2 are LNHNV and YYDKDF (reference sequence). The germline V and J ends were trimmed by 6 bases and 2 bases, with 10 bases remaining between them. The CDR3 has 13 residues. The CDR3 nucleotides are TGTGCCACCAGTAACCGCAGGAACTATGGCTACACCTTC. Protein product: CATSNRRNYGYTF. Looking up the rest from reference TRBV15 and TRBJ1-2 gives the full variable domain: DAMVIQNPRYQVTQFGKPVTLSCSQTLNHNVMYWYQQKSSQAPKLLFHYYDKDFNNEADTPDNFQSRRPNTSFCFLDIRSPGLGDTAMYLCATSNRRNYGYTFGSGTRLTVV.

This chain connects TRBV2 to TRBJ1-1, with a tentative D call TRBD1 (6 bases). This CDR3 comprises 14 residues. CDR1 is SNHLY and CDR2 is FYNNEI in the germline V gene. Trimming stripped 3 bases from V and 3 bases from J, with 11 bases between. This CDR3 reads CASSDADRHTEAFF. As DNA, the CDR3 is TGTGCCAGCAGTGATGCGGACAGACACACTGAAGCTTTCTTT.

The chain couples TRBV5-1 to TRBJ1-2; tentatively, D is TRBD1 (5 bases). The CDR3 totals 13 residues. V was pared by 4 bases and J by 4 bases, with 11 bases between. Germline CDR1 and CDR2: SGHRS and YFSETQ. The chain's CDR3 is CASSQAGFYGYTF. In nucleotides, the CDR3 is TGCGCCAGCAGCCAGGCAGGGTTCTATGGCTACACCTTC.

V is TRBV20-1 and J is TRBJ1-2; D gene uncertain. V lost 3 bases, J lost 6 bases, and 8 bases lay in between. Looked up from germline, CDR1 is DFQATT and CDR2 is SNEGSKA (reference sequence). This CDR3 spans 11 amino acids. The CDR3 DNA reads TGCAGTGCTAGGTATGAAAATGGCTACACCTTC. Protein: CSARYENGYTF.

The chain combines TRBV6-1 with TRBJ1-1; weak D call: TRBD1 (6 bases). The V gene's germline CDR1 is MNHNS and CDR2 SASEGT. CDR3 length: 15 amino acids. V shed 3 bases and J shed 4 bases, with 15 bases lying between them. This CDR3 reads CASSEPGAIRTEAFF. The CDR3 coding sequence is TGTGCCAGCAGTGAGCCGGGGGCGATACGCACTGAAGCTTTCTTT.

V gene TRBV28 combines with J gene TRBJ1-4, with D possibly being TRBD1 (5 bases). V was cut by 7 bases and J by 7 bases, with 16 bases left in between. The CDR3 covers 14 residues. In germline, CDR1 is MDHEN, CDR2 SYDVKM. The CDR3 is CASNPPGRGEKLFF. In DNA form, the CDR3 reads TGTGCCAGCAACCCCCCAGGGCGGGGTGAAAAACTGTTTTTT.

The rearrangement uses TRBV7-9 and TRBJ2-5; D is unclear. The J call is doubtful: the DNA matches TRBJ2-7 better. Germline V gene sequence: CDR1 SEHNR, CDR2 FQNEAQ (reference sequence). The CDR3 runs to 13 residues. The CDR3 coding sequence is TGTGCCAGCAGCTTCACCGAACGAGGCGAGCAGTACTTC. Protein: CASSFTERGEQYF.

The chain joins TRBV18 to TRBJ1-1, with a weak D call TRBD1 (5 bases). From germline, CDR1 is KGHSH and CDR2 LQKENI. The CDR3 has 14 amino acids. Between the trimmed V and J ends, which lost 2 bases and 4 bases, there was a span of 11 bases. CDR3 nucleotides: TGTGCCAGCTCACCATTAGGGCAGGGCACTGAAGCTTTCTTT. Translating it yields CASSPLGQGTEAFF. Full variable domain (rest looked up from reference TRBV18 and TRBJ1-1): NAGVMQNPRHLVRRRGQEARLRCSPMKGHSHVYWYRQLPEEGLKFMVYLQKENIIDESGMPKERFSAEFPKEGPSILRIQQVVRGDSAAYFCASSPLGQGTEAFFGQGTRLTVV.

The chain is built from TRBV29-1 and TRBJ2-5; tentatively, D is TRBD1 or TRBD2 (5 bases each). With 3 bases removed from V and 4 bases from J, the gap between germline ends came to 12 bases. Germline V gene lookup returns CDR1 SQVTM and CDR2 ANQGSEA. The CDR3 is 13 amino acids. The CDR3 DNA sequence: TGCAGCGTTGAGGGGGATGGGAGAGAGACCCAGTACTTC. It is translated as CSVEGDGRETQYF.